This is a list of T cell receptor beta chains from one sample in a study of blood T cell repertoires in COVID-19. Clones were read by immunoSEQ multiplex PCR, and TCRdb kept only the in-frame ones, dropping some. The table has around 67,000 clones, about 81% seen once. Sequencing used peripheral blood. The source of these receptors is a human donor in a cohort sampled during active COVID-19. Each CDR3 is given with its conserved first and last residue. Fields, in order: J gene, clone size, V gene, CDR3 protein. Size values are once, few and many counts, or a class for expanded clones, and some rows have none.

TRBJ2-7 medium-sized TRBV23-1 CASKKDRGMGEQYF
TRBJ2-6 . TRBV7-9 CASSLARDFGVLTF
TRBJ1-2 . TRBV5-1 CASTPGGGAVYGYTF
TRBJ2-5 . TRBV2 CAGGTSLETQYF
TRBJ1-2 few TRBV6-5 CASYPGTGDGYTF
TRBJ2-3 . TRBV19 CATADRGISADTQYF
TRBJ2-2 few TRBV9 CASSGDPRVPNTGELFF
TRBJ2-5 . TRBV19 CASSTYLRQNGETQYF
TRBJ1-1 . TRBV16 CASSPSQQGRGTEAFF
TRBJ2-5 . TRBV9 CASSRQGGETQYF
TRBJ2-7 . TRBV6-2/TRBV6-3 CASSGLQISEQYF
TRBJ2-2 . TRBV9 CASSEVGGANTGELFF
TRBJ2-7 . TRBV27 CASSSASRGGEQYF
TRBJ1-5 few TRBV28 CASSLGTGSNQPQHF
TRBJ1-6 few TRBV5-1 CASSLEPSYNSPLHF
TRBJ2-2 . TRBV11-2 CASSLEEGTNTGELFF
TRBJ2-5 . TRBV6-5 CASSNSRAETQYF
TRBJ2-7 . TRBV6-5 CASRPGLAVSYEQYF
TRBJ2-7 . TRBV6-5 CASSYLGLFYEQYF
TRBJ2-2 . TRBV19 CASSIVVFAGELFF
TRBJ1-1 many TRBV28 CASIPRGGIAEAFF
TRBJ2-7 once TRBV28 CASSFGAGPTYIEQYF
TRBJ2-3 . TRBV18 CASSPPNSGSTDTQYF
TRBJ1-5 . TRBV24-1 CATLPWTGRGRQPQHF
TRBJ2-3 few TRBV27 CASRYDLASTQYF
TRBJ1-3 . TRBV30 CAWTQTGNTIYF
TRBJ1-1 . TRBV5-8 CASNRQLNTEAFF
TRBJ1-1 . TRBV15 CATSRVTGSEAFF
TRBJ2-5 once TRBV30 CAWSGGTLQETQYF
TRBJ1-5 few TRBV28 CASTPWQGRQPQHF
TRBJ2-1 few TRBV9 CASSPRPSGSGNEQFF
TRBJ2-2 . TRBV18 CASSPIGGIRTGELFF
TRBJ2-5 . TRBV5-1 CASSLSRAREETQYF
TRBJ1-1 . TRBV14 CASRLGQNTEAFF
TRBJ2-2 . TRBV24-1 CATSDGTSGILRELFF
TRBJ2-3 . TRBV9 CASSPLGDYTDTQYF
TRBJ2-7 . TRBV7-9 CASSESTVPYEQYF
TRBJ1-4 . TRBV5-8 CASSPEGFTSTNEKLFF
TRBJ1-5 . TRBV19 CASSDTGNQPQHF
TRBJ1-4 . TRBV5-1 CASRPDRGVSATNEKLFF
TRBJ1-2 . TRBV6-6 CASSYEGAYGYTF
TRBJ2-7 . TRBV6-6 CASSYGPDSSHEQYF
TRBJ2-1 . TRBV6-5 CASTAGGPADEQFF